The clone carrying this T cell receptor (beta chain) has more than one count but fewer than ten. The antigen is not known. This could be a read error, since a much larger clone is one nucleotide away. The data belong to a study of blood T cells in healthy people across ages. Study-wide results and limits: Naive T cell percentage showed a strong correlation with TCR beta diversity.

Together with a sample-barcoded 5' primer, a J-beta primer mix was included in a second PCR lasting roughly 6 to 12 cycles. Each CDR3 protein gets one entry after TCRdb re-called the 5' RACE reads with MiXCR. This sample has just under 900,000 distinct CDR3 sequences, with roughly 26% found just once. CDR3 length equals 15 residues. Germline V CDR1 and CDR2: DFQATT, SNEGSKA (reference sequence). Sequencing input: blood. The genes are TRBV20-1 and TRBJ2-1; 7 bases match TRBD2. This sequence was found in a woman older than 75 in good health. Written as DNA, the CDR3 is TGCAGTGCTAGAGCGGGGCGGGGGTGGTACAATGATCAGTTCTTC. This codes for CSARAGRGWYNDQFF.